The 14 T cell receptor beta chains listed next were all sequenced from one sample in a study of T cell responses to AZD1222 COVID-19 vaccine (dated by TCRdb to about 2021). The label giving this sample's time point can be read as: baseline before first vaccination. Libraries were made using the immunoSEQ multiplex PCR assay. TCRdb obtained this table from immuneACCESS and retained in-frame rearrangements with V and J assigned. These tables miss some clones; where compared with another copy, unresolved V genes account for less than half of the shortfall, and the remainder is unexplained. Recorded for this sample are over 100,000 clones; roughly nine tenths of them occurred a single time. The ten largest account for approximately 1.6% of the sample. This specimen was peripheral blood, taken on day 0 of AZD1222 vaccination. These receptors originate from an adult in good health.

This clone was observed a single time. The J gene is TRBJ1-1, the V gene TRBV6-2 or TRBV6-3; 7 nucleotides line up with TRBD1. Germline V gene data show CDR1 as MNHEY and CDR2 as SVGEGT. V trimming: 2 bases; J trimming: 6 bases; junction bases outside the gene matches: 15. The CDR3 contains 17 residues. The CDR3 DNA follows: TGTGCCAGCAGTTACACCCCCCAGGGGGGGAAGAGCGCTGAAGCTTTCTTT. Residues: CASSYTPQGGKSAEAFF.

V usage is TRBV18 and J usage is TRBJ1-5, with TRBD1 matching 10 bases. Germline V gene data show CDR1 as KGHSH and CDR2 as LQKENI. The CDR3 is 15 amino acids. V lost 4 bases and J lost 6; bases outside the gene matches: 6. CDR3 nucleotides: TGTGCCAGCTCACTAGCGACAGGGGGCGGTCAGCCCCAGCATTTT. Translating gives CASSLATGGGQPQHF. Full variable domain (outside the CDR3, taken from reference TRBV18 and TRBJ1-5): NAGVMQNPRHLVRRRGQEARLRCSPMKGHSHVYWYRQLPEEGLKFMVYLQKENIIDESGMPKERFSAEFPKEGPSILRIQQVVRGDSAAYFCASSLATGGGQPQHFGDGTRLSIL.

This chain uses TRBV15 with TRBJ2-2, with D hard to call. The ends were cut back, 1 base at V and 3 bases at J, with 3 bases in the middle. CDR1 LNHNV and CDR2 YYDKDF come from the germline V gene (reference sequence). CDR3 length: 13 residues. CDR3 residues: CATSRGDTGELFF. CDR3 nucleotides: TGTGCCACCAGCAGAGGGGACACCGGGGAGCTGTTTTTT.

The chain joins TRBV3-1 (or the pseudogene TRBV3-2) to TRBJ2-7; D is uncertain. V gave up 2 bases and J gave up 6 bases, with 8 bases separating them. Germline loops: CDR1 LGHDT, CDR2 YNNKEL (reference sequence). The CDR3 spans 12 residues. The chain's CDR3 is CASSQRTVEQYF. The CDR3 nucleotides are TGTGCCAGCAGCCAAAGAACAGTCGAGCAGTACTTC.

This chain connects TRBV21-1 to TRBJ1-6; the table calls TRBD1, which could not be checked here. TRBV21-1 is recorded as a pseudogene. The CDR3 has 19 amino acids. CDR3 sequence reads: CASSARNRDRGEYNSPLHF. CDR3 DNA sequence: TGTGCCAGCAGCGCCCGGAACCGGGACAGGGGTGAGTATAATTCACCCCTCCACTTT.

The rearrangement uses TRBV18 and TRBJ2-3; D uncertain. CDR3 length: 15 amino acids. Germline V lookup: CDR1 KGHSH, CDR2 LQKENI. The germline V and J ends were trimmed by 2 bases and 0 bases, with 9 bases remaining between them. The CDR3 reads CASSPWSPSTDTQYF. The CDR3 DNA follows: TGTGCCAGCTCACCATGGAGCCCTAGCACAGATACGCAGTATTTT.

V and J are TRBV3-1 (or the pseudogene TRBV3-2) and TRBJ2-5; no clear D. This CDR3 region has 14 residues. Germline CDR1 is LGHDT and CDR2 is YNNKEL (reference sequence). With 3 bases removed from V and 1 base from J, the gap between germline ends came to 9 bases. The DNA of the CDR3 is TGTGCCAGCAGCCACCGGTCTAGCCAAGAGACCCAGTACTTC. Its protein is CASSHRSSQETQYF.

The chain links TRBV7-2 to TRBJ1-2; tentative D call: TRBD1 (5 bases). The ends were cut back, 5 bases at V and 4 bases at J, with 20 bases in the middle. CDR1 is SGHTA, CDR2 FQGNSA, per germline. The CDR3 loop spans 16 amino acids. The CDR3 loop reads CASSPGMAGRFYGYTF. CDR3 DNA sequence: TGTGCCAGCAGCCCAGGGATGGCAGGGAGGTTCTATGGCTACACCTTC.

The V gene is TRBV19, the J gene TRBJ1-5, with TRBD1 matching 10 bases. Per germline, CDR1 LNHDA and CDR2 SQIVND (reference sequence). There are 14 residues in the CDR3. J was trimmed by 5 bases and V by 5 bases; bases with no gene match: 3. The CDR3 coding sequence is TGTGCCAGTAGTGCGACAGGGGGCGATCAGCCCCAGCATTTT. Translated: CASSATGGDQPQHF.

V is TRBV19 and J is TRBJ1-1; D might be TRBD1 (5 bases). This CDR3 contains 13 residues. Trimming removed 10 bases at V and 5 bases at J, with 17 bases between. From germline, CDR1 is LNHDA and CDR2 SQIVND (reference sequence). DNA for the CDR3: TGTGCCACCAAGGAGCGTAAGGGGACTGAAGCTTTCTTT. This encodes CATKERKGTEAFF.

This clone was detected only once. The V and J genes are TRBV11-1 and TRBJ1-1; possibly TRBD1 for D (6 bases). The germline gives CDR1 SGHAT, CDR2 FQDESV (reference sequence). V dropped 5 bases and J dropped 0 bases, with 13 bases sitting between them. This CDR3 has 15 residues. The CDR3 DNA reads TGTGCCAGCAGCACGAGGACAGCCATGAACACTGAAGCTTTCTTT. It encodes CASSTRTAMNTEAFF.

The chain links TRBV28 to TRBJ1-3; possible D gene TRBD1, 5 bases. The CDR3 has 16 amino acids. V dropped 4 bases and J dropped 4 bases, with 17 bases sitting between them. Germline CDR1 reads MDHEN; CDR2 reads SYDVKM. CDR3 loop: CASSSIEGRWGNTIYF. As DNA, the CDR3 is TGTGCCAGCAGTTCGATCGAGGGGCGCTGGGGAAACACCATATATTTT.

The CDR3 region is CAIREPSAYQETQYF. The CDR3 bases are TGTGCCATCAGAGAACCTAGCGCATACCAAGAGACCCAGTACTTC. The V gene is TRBV10-3, the J gene TRBJ2-5, with D perhaps matching TRBD2 (6 bases). The CDR3 length is 15 residues. Germline values: CDR1 ENHRY, CDR2 SYGVKD. Trimming took off 6 bases at V and 0 bases at J, with 14 bases between the two ends.

V is TRBV3-1 (or the pseudogene TRBV3-2) and J is TRBJ2-5, with D tentatively TRBD1 (6 bases). The CDR3 is 14 residues long. Between the trimmed V and J ends, which lost 4 bases and 0 bases, there was a span of 9 bases. CDR1 is LGHDT and CDR2 is YNNKEL in the germline V gene (reference sequence). CDR3 sequence reads: CASSPRGYQETQYF. CDR3 coding DNA: TGTGCCAGCAGCCCTAGGGGGTACCAAGAGACCCAGTACTTC.